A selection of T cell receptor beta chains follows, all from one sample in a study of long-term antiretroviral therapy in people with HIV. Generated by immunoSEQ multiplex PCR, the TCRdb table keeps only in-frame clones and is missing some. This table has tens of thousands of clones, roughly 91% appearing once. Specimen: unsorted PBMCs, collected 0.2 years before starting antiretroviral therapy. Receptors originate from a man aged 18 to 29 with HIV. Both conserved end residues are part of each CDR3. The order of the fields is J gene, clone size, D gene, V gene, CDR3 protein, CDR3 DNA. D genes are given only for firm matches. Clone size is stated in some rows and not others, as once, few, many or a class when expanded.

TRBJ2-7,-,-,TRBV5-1,CASSRIQYF,TGCGCCAGCAGTCGGATACAGTACTTC
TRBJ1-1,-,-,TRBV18,CASSPRRATEAFF,TGTGCCAGCTCACCTAGAAGGGCCACTGAAGCTTTCTTT
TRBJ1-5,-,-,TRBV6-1,CASSGGVGPQHF,TGTGCCAGCAGTGGGGGGGTAGGGCCCCAGCATTTT
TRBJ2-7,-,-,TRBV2,CASSAKVHEQYF,TGTGCCAGCAGTGCTAAGGTGCACGAGCAGTACTTC
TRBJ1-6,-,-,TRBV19,CASRILQSNSPLHF,TGTGCCAGTAGGATCTTGCAGAGTAATTCACCCCTCCACTTT
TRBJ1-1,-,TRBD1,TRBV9,CASSVGQGNTEAFF,TGTGCCAGCAGCGTGGGACAGGGGAACACTGAAGCTTTCTTT
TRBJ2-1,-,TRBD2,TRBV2,CASTFAGGGGRNEQFF,TGTGCCAGCACTTTCGCGGGGGGCGGGGGTAGGAATGAGCAGTTCTTC
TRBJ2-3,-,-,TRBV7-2,CASSPQINLDTQYF,TGTGCCAGCAGCCCCCAGATCAATCTAGATACGCAGTATTTT
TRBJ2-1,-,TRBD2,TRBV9,CASSVAGTMGEQFF,TGTGCCAGCAGCGTAGCCGGGACTATGGGTGAGCAGTTCTTC
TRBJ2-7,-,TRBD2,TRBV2,CASTGLAGPYEQYF,TGTGCCAGCACGGGACTAGCGGGTCCCTACGAGCAGTACTTC
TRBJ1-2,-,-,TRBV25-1,CASSTDYNYGYTF,TGTGCCAGCTCGACAGATTATAACTATGGCTACACCTTC
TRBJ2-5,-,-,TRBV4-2,CASSQDAEQETQYF,TGTGCCAGCAGCCAAGATGCAGAACAAGAGACCCAGTACTTC
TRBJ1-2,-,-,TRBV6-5,CASRTGDGYGYTF,TGTGCCAGCAGGACTGGGGACGGCTATGGCTACACCTTC
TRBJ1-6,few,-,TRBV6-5,CASSYTGRMNSPLHF,TGTGCCAGCAGTTATACAGGGCGCATGAATTCACCCCTCCACTTT
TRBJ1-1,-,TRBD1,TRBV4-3,CASSQGGQGAEAFF,TGCGCCAGCAGCCAAGGGGGGCAGGGGGCTGAAGCTTTCTTT
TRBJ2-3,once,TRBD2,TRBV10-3,CATLGLAGAGTDTQYF,TGTGCCACCCTCGGACTAGCGGGAGCTGGGACAGATACGCAGTATTTT
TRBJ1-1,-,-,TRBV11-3,CASSSVENTEAFF,TGTGCCAGCAGCTCCGTTGAGAACACTGAAGCTTTCTTT
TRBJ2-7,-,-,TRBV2,CASSEALTYEQYF,TGTGCCAGCAGTGAGGCCCTTACCTACGAGCAGTACTTC
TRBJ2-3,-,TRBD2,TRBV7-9,CASSPGGGGWSDTQYF,TGTGCCAGCAGCCCGGGGGGAGGCGGTTGGTCAGATACGCAGTATTTT
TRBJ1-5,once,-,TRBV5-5,CASSLRLLNAQPQHF,TGTGCCAGCAGCTTGAGACTGCTAAACGCGCAGCCCCAGCATTTT
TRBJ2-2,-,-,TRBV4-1,CASSRREVAGGDTGELFF,TGCGCCAGCAGTCGACGAGAAGTAGCCGGGGGAGACACCGGGGAGCTGTTTTTT
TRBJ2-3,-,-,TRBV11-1,CASSFESSDTQYF,TGTGCCAGCAGCTTTGAGTCCTCAGATACGCAGTATTTT
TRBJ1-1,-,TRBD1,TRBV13,CASSLEPGGAGTEAFF,TGTGCCAGCAGCTTAGAGCCAGGGGGCGCGGGCACTGAAGCTTTCTTT
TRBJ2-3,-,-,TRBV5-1,CASSPASERTDTQYF,TGCGCCAGCAGCCCCGCTTCGGAACGGACAGATACGCAGTATTTT
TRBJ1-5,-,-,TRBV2,CASSEAGAESNQPQHF,TGTGCCAGCAGTGAAGCGGGGGCAGAAAGCAATCAGCCCCAGCATTTT
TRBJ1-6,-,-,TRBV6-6,CASRIAGPLHF,TGTGCCAGCAGGATAGCGGGACCCCTCCACTTT
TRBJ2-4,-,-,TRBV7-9,CASSRGSGDIQYF,TGTGCCAGCTCCCGGGGGTCGGGGGACATTCAGTACTTC
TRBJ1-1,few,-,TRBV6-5,CASSYGGTEAFF,TGTGCCAGCAGTTACGGAGGAACTGAAGCTTTCTTT
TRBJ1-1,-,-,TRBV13,CASSLEGSYPEEAFF,TGTGCCAGCAGCTTAGAAGGCAGTTACCCTGAGGAAGCTTTCTTT
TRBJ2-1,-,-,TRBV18,CASSPARSSYNEQFF,TGTGCCAGCTCACCAGCTAGGAGCTCCTACAATGAGCAGTTCTTC
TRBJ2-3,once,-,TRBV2,CASKQTTDTQYF,TGTGCCAGCAAGCAGACCACAGATACGCAGTATTTT
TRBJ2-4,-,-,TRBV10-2,CASSALGVGNIQYF,TGCGCCAGCAGTGCCCTTGGGGTTGGGAACATTCAGTACTTC
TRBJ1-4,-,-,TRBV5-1,CASSLQGNEKLFF,TGCGCCAGCAGCTTGCAGGGGAATGAAAAACTGTTTTTT
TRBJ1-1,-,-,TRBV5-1,CASSFGGIPNTEAFF,TGCGCCAGCAGCTTTGGAGGGATACCGAACACTGAAGCTTTCTTT
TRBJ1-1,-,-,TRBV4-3,CASSQVGQRAFF,TGCGCCAGCAGCCAAGTTGGACAGCGGGCTTTCTTT
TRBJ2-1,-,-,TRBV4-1,CASSQEGQGPAYLGEQFF,TGCGCCAGCAGCCAAGAGGGGCAGGGGCCGGCCTACCTCGGTGAGCAGTTCTTC
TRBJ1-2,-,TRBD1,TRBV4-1,CASSQAGQGRSYGYTF,TGCGCCAGCAGCCAGGCGGGACAGGGACGAAGCTATGGCTACACCTTC
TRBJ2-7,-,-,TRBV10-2,CASSDIQYQYF,TGCGCCAGCAGTGATATCCAGTACCAGTACTTC
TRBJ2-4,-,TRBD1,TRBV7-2,CASSRDRGKVGTENIQYF,TGTGCCAGCAGCCGGGACAGGGGGAAGGTGGGGACCGAAAACATTCAGTACTTC
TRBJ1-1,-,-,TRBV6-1,CASSEDLSTEAFF,TGTGCCAGCAGTGAGGACCTCTCGACTGAAGCTTTCTTT
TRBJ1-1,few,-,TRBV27,CASSFGWGTEAFF,TGTGCCAGCAGTTTTGGGTGGGGAACTGAAGCTTTCTTT
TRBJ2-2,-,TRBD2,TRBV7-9,CASRFQRENTGELFF,TGTGCCAGCAGATTCCAGCGGGAGAACACCGGGGAGCTGTTTTTT
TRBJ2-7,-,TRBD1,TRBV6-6,CASTRDRGPYEQYF,TGTGCCAGCACCCGGGACAGGGGCCCCTACGAGCAGTACTTC